This T cell receptor beta chain was profiled in a study of cytomegalovirus exposure and HLA in healthy donors. Study details: Among the roughly 400 genotyped donors, over 70% were placed in the Caucasian-associated ancestry cluster.

Note on this clone: Other DNA sequences of this sample code for an identical CDR3.

Use of 60 Vbeta and 13 Jbeta primers characterized the PCR. The protocol was immunoSEQ multiplex PCR, while the TCRdb copy is restricted to in-frame clones and leaves out a portion. The sample holds about 200,000 clones, around four fifths seen once. The germline gives CDR1 KGHSH, CDR2 LQKENI. The V gene end was trimmed by 5 bases and the J gene end by 2 bases; junction bases not matched to a gene: 4. This CDR3 spans 14 amino acids. The chain employs TRBV18 and TRBJ1-1, with 8 positions matching TRBD1. This TCR came from a woman in her 40s in good health and CMV-seronegative. The sequenced sample consisted of PBMCs. CDR3 protein: CASSSGQGNTEAFF. The CDR3 nucleotides are TGTGCCAGCTCATCCGGACAGGGCAACACTGAAGCTTTCTTT.